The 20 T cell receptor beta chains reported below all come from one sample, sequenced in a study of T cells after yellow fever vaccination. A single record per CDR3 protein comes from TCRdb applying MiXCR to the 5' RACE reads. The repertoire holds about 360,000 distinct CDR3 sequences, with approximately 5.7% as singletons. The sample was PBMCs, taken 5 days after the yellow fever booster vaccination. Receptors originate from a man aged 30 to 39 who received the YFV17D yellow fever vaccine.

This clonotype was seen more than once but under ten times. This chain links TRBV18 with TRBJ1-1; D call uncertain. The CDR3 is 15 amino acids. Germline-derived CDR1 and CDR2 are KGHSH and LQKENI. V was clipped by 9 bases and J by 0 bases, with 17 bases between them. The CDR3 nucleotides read TGTGCCAGTCGACTCCCAGGCCCCATGAACACTGAAGCTTTCTTT. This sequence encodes CASRLPGPMNTEAFF.

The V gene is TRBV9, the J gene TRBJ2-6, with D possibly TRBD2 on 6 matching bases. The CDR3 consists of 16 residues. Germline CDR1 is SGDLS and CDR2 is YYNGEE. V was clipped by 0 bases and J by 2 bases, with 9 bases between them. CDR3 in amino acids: CASSVGGRPGANVLTF. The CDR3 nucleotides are TGTGCCAGCAGCGTAGGGGGGAGGCCTGGGGCCAACGTCCTGACTTTC.

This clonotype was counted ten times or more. The CDR3 DNA reads as TGCAGCGTTTGGGACAACAATCAGCCCCAGCATTTT. Its protein product is CSVWDNNQPQHF. The genes are TRBV29-1 and TRBJ1-5; TRBD1 might be the D (6 bases). CDR1 SQVTM and CDR2 ANQGSEA come from the germline V gene. The CDR3 length is 12 residues. The V and J ends lost 5 bases and 3 bases respectively, with 8 bases between them.

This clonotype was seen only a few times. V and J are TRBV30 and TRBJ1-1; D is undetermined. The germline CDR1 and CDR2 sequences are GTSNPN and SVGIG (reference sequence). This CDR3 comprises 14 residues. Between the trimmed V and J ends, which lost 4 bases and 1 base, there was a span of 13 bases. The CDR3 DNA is TGTGCCTGGACCCTCCGGGCCCCGAACACTGAAGCTTTCTTT. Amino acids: CAWTLRAPNTEAFF.

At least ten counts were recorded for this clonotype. In nucleotides, the CDR3 is TGTGCCAGCAGTCCCGCGGGACAGGGAGCCTACAATGAGCAGTTCTTC. The encoded protein is CASSPAGQGAYNEQFF. The chain employs TRBV28 and TRBJ2-1, with 9 nucleotides matching TRBD1. The V and J ends lost 5 bases and 2 bases, in that order; junction bases with no gene match: 7. In germline, CDR1 is MDHEN, CDR2 SYDVKM. The CDR3 is 16 residues long. The variable domain in full, with the rest retrieved from reference TRBV28 and TRBJ2-1, is DVKVTQSSRYLVKRTGEKVFLECVQDMDHENMFWYRQDPGLGLRLIYFSYDVKMKEKGDIPEGYSVSREKKERFSLILESASTNQTSMYLCASSPAGQGAYNEQFFGPGTRLTVL.

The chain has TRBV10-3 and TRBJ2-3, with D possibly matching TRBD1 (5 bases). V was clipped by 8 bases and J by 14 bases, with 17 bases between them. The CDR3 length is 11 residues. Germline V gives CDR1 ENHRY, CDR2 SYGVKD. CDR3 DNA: TGTGCCATCCAAGACCTTGGGGCGGTGTATTTT. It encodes CAIQDLGAVYF.

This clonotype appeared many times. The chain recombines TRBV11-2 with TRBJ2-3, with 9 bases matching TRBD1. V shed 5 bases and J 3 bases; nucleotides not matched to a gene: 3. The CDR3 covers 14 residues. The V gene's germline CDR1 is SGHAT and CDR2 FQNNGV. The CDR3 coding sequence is TGTGCCAGCAGCCGGGACAGGGCTACAGATACGCAGTATTTT. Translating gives CASSRDRATDTQYF.

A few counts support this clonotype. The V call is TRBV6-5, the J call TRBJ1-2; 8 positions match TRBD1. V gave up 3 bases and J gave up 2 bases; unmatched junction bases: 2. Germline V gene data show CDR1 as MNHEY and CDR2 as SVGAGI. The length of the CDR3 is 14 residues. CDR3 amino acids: CASSYRTGNYGYTF. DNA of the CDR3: TGTGCCAGCAGTTATAGGACAGGGAACTATGGCTACACCTTC.

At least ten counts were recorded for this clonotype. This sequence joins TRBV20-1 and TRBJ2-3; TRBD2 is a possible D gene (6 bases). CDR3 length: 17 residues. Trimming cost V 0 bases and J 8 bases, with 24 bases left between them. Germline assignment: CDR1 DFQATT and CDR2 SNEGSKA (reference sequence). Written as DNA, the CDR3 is TGCAGTGCTAGAGATCCGCTAGGCGGGGCGAGCCTGGCTACGCAGTATTTT. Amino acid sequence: CSARDPLGGASLATQYF.

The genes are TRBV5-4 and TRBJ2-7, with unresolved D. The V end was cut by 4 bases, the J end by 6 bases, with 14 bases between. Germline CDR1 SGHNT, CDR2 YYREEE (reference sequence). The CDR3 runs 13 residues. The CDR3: CASSPRLDCEQYF. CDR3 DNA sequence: TGTGCCAGCAGCCCGAGGCTCGACTGCGAGCAGTACTTC.

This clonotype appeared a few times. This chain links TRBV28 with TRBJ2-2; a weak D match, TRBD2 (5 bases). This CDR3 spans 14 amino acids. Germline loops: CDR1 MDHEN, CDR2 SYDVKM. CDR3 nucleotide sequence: TGTGCGACAATACCATCGGGAAACACCGGGGAGCTGTTTTTT. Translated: CATIPSGNTGELFF.

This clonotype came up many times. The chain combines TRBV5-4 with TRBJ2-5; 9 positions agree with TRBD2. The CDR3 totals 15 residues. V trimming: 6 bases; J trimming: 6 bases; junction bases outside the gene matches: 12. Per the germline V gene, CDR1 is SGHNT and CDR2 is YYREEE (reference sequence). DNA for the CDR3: TGTGCCAGCACCCCCGGTAGCGGGAGTGTGAAGACCCAGTACTTC. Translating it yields CASTPGSGSVKTQYF.

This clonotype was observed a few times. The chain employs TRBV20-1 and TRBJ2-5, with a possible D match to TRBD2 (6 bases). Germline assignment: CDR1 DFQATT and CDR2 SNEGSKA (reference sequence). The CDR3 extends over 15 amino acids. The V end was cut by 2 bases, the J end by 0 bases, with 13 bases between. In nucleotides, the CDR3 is TGCAGTGCTAGACCTGGGACTGCCAACCAAGAGACCCAGTACTTC. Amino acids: CSARPGTANQETQYF.

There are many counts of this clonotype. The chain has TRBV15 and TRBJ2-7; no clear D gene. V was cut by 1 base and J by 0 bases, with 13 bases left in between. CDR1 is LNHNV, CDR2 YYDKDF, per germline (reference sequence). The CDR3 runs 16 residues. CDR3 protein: CATSRGYSADSYEQYF. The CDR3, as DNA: TGTGCCACCAGCAGAGGCTACAGTGCCGACTCCTACGAGCAGTACTTC.

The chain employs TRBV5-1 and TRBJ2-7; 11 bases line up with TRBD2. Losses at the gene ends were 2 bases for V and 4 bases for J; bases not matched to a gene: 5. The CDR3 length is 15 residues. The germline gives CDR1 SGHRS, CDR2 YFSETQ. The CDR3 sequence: CASSFTSGSGYEQYF. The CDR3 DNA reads TGCGCCAGCAGCTTCACTAGCGGGAGTGGATACGAGCAGTACTTC.

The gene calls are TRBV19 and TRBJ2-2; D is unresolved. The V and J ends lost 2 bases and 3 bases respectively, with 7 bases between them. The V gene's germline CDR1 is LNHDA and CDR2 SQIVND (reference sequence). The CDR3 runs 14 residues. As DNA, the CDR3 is TGTGCCAGTAGTATATGGGTGGACACCGGGGAGCTGTTTTTT. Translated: CASSIWVDTGELFF.

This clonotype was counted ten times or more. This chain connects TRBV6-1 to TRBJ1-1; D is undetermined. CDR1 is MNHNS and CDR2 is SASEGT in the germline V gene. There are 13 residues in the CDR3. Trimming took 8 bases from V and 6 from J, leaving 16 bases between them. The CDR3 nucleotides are TGTGCCAGCTCTGGGAGGAGTTGGGCTGAAGCTTTCTTT. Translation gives CASSGRSWAEAFF.

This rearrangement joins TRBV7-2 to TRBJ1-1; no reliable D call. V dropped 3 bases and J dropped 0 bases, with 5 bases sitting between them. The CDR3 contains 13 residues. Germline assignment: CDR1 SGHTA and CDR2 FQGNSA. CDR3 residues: CASSFSVNTEAFF. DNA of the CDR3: TGTGCCAGCAGCTTTTCGGTGAACACTGAAGCTTTCTTT.

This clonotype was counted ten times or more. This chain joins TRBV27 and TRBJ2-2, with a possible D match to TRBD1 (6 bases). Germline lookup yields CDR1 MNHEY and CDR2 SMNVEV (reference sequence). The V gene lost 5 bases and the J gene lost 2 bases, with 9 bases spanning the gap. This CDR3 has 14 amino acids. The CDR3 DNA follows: TGTGCCAGCAGTCAGGACAGTAACACCGGGGAGCTGTTTTTT. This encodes CASSQDSNTGELFF.

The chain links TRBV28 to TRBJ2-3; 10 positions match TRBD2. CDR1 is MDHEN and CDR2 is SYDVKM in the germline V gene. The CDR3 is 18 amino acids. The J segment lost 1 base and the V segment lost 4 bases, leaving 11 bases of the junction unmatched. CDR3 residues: CASSSRLAGEVGTDTQYF. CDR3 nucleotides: TGTGCCAGCAGTTCACGGCTAGCGGGAGAGGTGGGCACAGATACGCAGTATTTT.